This TCR beta chain was sequenced in a study of vaccination and CD4 T cells after COVID-19. A remark on this clonotype: Its antigen is still unknown.

The Oncomine TCR Beta short-read assay sequenced DNA from cultured CD4+ T cells. Once CD4+ T cells had been cultured, genomic DNA was extracted from them. TCRdb fed the PCR reads into MiXCR, producing one record per CDR3 protein. The table includes 8,500 to 13,000 distinct CDR3 sequences, 25% to 30% detected once. Sample treatment: approximately 10-day PBMC culture with coronavirus spike peptide pools or control peptides (ViraFEST assay). From the unexposed donor, CD4+ T cells were collected ahead of the COVID-19 pandemic (2011-2018). SARS-CoV-2 S/N and four cold-coronavirus spikes were used to probe unexposed-donor CD4+ T cells, cells permitting. Study results and limitations: Investigators enrolled relatively few convalescent patients and included no early post-infection timepoints.

The sequencing sample was made of CD4+ T cells from blood, cultured in vitro. The sequence derives from a human donor in good health.

As DNA, the CDR3 is TGTGCCAGTAGCCCTAGGACAGGGGGCAGAGAGACCCAGTACTTC. Its translation is CASSPRTGGRETQYF. This rearrangement joins TRBV19 to TRBJ2-5, with 11 bases fitting TRBD1. The CDR3 extends over 15 amino acids. V was pared by 6 bases and J by 4 bases, with 7 bases of the junction left unmatched. Per germline, CDR1 LNHDA and CDR2 SQIVND (reference sequence).